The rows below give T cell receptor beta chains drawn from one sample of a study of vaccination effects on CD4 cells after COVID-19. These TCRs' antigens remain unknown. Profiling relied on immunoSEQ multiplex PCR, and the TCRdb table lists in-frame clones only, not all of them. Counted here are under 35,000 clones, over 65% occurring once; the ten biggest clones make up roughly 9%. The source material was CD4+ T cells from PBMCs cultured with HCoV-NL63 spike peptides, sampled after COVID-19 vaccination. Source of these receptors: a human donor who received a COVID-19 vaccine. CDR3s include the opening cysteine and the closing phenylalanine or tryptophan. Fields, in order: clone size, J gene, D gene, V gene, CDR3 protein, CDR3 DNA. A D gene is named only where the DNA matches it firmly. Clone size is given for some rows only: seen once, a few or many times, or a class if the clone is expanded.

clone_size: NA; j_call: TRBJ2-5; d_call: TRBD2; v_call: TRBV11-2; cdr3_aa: CASSLAASGRVLGTQYF; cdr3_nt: TGTGCCAGCAGCTTAGCGGCTAGCGGGAGGGTGCTAGGGACCCAGTACTTC
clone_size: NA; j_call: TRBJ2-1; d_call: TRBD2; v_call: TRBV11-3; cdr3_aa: CASSLGVTGAGNEQFF; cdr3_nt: TGTGCCAGCAGCTTAGGCGTTACGGGAGCGGGAAATGAGCAGTTCTTC
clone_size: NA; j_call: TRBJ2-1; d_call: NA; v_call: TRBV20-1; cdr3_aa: CSASLWTEQFF; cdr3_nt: TGCAGTGCTAGCCTTTGGACAGAGCAGTTCTTC
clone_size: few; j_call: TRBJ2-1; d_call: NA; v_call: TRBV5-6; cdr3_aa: CASSLVGGLSNEQFF; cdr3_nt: TGTGCCAGCAGCTTGGTAGGTGGTCTTAGCAATGAGCAGTTCTTC
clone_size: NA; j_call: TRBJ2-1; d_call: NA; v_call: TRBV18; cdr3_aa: CASSPPYSGKEQFF; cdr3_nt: TGTGCCAGCTCACCACCGTATTCGGGGAAAGAGCAGTTCTTC
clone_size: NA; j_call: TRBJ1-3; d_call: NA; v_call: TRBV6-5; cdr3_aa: CASYRDSSGNTIYF; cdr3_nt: TGTGCCAGCTACCGCGACTCCTCTGGAAACACCATATATTTT
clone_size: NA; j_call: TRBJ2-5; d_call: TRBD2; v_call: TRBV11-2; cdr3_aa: CASSLAGGVEETQYF; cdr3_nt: TGTGCCAGCAGCTTAGCCGGGGGGGTCGAAGAGACCCAGTACTTC
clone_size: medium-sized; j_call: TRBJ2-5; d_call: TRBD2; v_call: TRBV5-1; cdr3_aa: CASSLTSGVQETQYF; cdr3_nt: TGCGCCAGCAGCTTGACTAGCGGGGTACAAGAGACCCAGTACTTC
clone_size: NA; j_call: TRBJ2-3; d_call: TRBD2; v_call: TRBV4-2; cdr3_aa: CASSQDWLAGGSTDTQYF; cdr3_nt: TGTGCCAGCAGCCAAGATTGGTTAGCGGGGGGGAGCACAGATACGCAGTATTTT
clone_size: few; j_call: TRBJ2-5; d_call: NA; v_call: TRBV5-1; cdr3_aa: CASSLGFQETQYF; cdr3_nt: TGCGCCAGCAGCTTAGGATTTCAAGAGACCCAGTACTTC
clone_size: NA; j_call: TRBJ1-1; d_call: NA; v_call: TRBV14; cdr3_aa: CASSPRMRQEGMNTEAFF; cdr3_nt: TGTGCCAGCAGCCCGAGGATGAGACAGGAGGGTATGAACACTGAAGCTTTCTTT
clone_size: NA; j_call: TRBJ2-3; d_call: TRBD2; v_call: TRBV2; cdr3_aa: CASKGLAGGTDTQYF; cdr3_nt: TGTGCCAGCAAAGGACTAGCGGGGGGCACAGATACGCAGTATTTT
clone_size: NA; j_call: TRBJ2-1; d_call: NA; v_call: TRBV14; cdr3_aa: CASSRGRNNEQFF; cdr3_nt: TGTGCCAGCAGCCGAGGACGTAACAATGAGCAGTTCTTC
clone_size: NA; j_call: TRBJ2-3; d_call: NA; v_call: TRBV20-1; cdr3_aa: CSARYTGRGVF; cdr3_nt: TGCAGTGCTAGATATACAGGGCGTGGGGTTTTT
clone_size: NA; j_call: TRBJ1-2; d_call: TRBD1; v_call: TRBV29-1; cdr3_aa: CSVEAQDRGPNYGYTF; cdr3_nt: TGCAGCGTTGAAGCCCAGGACAGGGGCCCTAACTATGGCTACACCTTC
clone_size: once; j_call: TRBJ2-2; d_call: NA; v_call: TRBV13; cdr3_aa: CASSRTGNTGELFF; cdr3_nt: TGTGCCAGCAGCCGGACGGGCAACACCGGGGAGCTGTTTTTT
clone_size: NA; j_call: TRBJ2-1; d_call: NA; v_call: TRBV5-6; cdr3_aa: CASSYTGTRGFTEQFF; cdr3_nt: TGTGCCAGCAGCTACACCGGGACAAGGGGTTTTACTGAGCAGTTCTTC
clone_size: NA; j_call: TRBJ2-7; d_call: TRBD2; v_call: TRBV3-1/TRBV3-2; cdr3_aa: CASSQRGDYEQYF; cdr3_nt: TGTGCCAGCAGCCAACGGGGGGACTACGAGCAGTACTTC
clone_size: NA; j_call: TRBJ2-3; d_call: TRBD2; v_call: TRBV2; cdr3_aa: CASSTSGGANNRPNTQYF; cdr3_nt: TGTGCCAGCAGTACTAGCGGGGGTGCAAATAATAGACCTAATACGCAGTATTTT
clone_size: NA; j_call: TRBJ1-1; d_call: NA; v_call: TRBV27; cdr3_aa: CASSLVVLAEAFF; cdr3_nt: TGTGCCAGCAGTTTAGTCGTTTTGGCTGAAGCTTTCTTT
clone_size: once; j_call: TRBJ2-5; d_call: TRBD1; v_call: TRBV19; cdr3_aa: CASSLNRGEETQYF; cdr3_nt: TGTGCCAGTAGCCTTAACAGGGGAGAAGAGACCCAGTACTTC
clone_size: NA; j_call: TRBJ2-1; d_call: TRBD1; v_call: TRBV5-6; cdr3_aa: CASSWGQGGYNEQFF; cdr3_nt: TGTGCCAGCAGCTGGGGACAGGGGGGGTACAATGAGCAGTTCTTC
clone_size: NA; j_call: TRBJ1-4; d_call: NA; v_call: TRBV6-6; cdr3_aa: CASRGGSYEKLFF; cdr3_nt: TGTGCCAGCAGGGGGGGTTCGTATGAAAAACTGTTTTTT
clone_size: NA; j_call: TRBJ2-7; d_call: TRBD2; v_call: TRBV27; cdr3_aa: CASSSLGTSGLDF; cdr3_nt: TGTGCCAGCAGTTCCTTAGGGACTAGCGGGCTAGACTTC
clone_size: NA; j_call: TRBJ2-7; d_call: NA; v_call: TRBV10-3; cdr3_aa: CAISELIDEQYF; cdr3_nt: TGTGCCATCAGTGAGTTGATTGACGAGCAGTACTTC
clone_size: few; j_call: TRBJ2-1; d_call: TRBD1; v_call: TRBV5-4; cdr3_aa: CASSSTGTYEQFF; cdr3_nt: TGTGCCAGCAGCTCGACAGGGACCTATGAGCAGTTCTTC
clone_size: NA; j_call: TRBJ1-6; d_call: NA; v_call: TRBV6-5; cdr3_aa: CASTARPDPVSPLHF; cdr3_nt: TGTGCCAGCACCGCACGGCCGGACCCAGTTTCACCCCTCCACTTT
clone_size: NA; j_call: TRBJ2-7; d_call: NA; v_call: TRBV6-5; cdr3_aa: CASRRPPGHYEQYF; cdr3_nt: TGTGCCAGCAGGCGACCACCTGGGCACTACGAGCAGTACTTC